What follows are 13 T cell receptor beta chains derived from one specimen sequenced in a study of T cell responses to AZD1222 COVID-19 vaccine. Clones were read by immunoSEQ multiplex PCR, and TCRdb kept only the in-frame ones, dropping some. The sample has roughly 110,000 clones; 80% to 90% are singletons. Sequenced here: peripheral blood, sampled on day 0 of AZD1222 vaccination. The receptors stem from an adult in good health.

This sequence joins TRBV5-8 and TRBJ2-4; tentatively, D is TRBD1 (6 bases). CDR1 and CDR2 (germline): SGHTS, YDEGEE. Trimming removed 0 bases from V and 1 base from J, with 8 bases in between. CDR3 length: 15 amino acids. CDR3 protein: CASSLDRVAKNIQYF. CDR3 in DNA: TGTGCCAGCAGCTTGGACAGGGTTGCCAAAAACATTCAGTACTTC.

The table lists this clone with a count of one. The chain carries TRBV11-3 and TRBJ2-5; no clear D gene. Germline V lookup: CDR1 SGHNT, CDR2 YENEEA. Trimming took 0 bases from V and 8 from J, leaving 4 bases between them. The CDR3 extends over 11 amino acids. The CDR3, as DNA: TGTGCCAGCAGCTTAGATCCCACCCAGTACTTC. Amino acids: CASSLDPTQYF.

The gene calls are TRBV9 and TRBJ2-5; no definite D call. Trimming took 0 bases from V and 3 from J, leaving 9 bases between them. Germline CDR1 reads SGDLS; CDR2 reads YYNGEE. The CDR3 is 14 amino acids. The CDR3 protein is CASSVGHNEETQYF. In nucleotides, the CDR3 is TGTGCCAGCAGCGTAGGTCATAACGAAGAGACCCAGTACTTC. Based on the CDR3 plus reference TRBV9 and TRBJ2-5, the full variable domain is DSGVTQTPKHLITATGQRVTLRCSPRSGDLSVYWYQQSLDQGLQFLIQYYNGEERAKGNILERFSAQQFPDLHSELNLSSLELGDSALYFCASSVGHNEETQYFGPGTRLLVL.

This sequence joins TRBV15 and TRBJ1-5; TRBD1 matches 11 bases. The CDR3 loop spans 18 amino acids. V lost 3 bases and J lost 7; bases outside the gene matches: 14. Germline values: CDR1 LNHNV, CDR2 YYDKDF (reference sequence). The CDR3 sequence is CATSRNPRTGGRIQPQHF. CDR3 bases: TGTGCCACCAGCAGGAACCCGAGGACAGGGGGCCGGATCCAGCCCCAGCATTTT.

The chain recombines TRBV6-1 with TRBJ1-2; TRBD1 is a possible D gene (5 bases). The CDR3 loop spans 15 amino acids. V dropped 5 bases and J dropped 7 bases, with 20 bases sitting between them. CDR1 and CDR2 from the germline V gene are MNHNS and SASEGT. Here the CDR3 DNA reads TGTGCCAGCAGTTTGGGAGGGTTCCTTGGGGGTGGCTACACCTTC. Translated: CASSLGGFLGGGYTF.

The rearrangement joins TRBV5-4 to TRBJ2-2; 10 bases agree with TRBD1. The V and J ends lost 4 bases and 4 bases, in that order; junction bases with no gene match: 7. Per the germline V gene, CDR1 is SGHNT and CDR2 is YYREEE (reference sequence). The CDR3 is 16 amino acids. The CDR3 protein is CASSNRDRGGTGELFF. The CDR3 DNA reads as TGTGCCAGCAGCAACCGGGACAGGGGTGGCACCGGGGAGCTGTTTTTT.

Remarks on this clone: The identical CDR3 is also encoded by other nucleotide sequences in the sample. The V call is TRBV5-1, the J call TRBJ2-1, with 10 bases aligning to TRBD2. The CDR3 totals 15 residues. Losses at the gene ends were 4 bases for V and 4 bases for J; bases not matched to a gene: 5. Germline CDR1 is SGHRS and CDR2 is YFSETQ. The CDR3 reads CASSLTSGSYNEQFF. In nucleotides, the CDR3 is TGCGCCAGCAGCCTGACTAGCGGGTCTTACAATGAGCAGTTCTTC.

This clone was counted between two and nine times. This sequence joins TRBV7-8 and TRBJ2-1; D ambiguous. The CDR3 is 14 residues long. V gave up 7 bases and J gave up 6 bases, with 16 bases separating them. Germline V gene lookup returns CDR1 SGHVS and CDR2 FQNEAQ. The CDR3 is CASTDSELSNEQFF. The CDR3 nucleotides read TGTGCCAGCACCGATTCCGAGCTCAGCAATGAGCAGTTCTTC.

The rearrangement uses TRBV29-1 and TRBJ1-3, with 9 bases aligning to TRBD1. This CDR3 is built from 13 residues. Unmatched junction bases numbered 3, after V lost 7 bases and J lost 2 bases. Per germline, CDR1 SQVTM and CDR2 ANQGSEA. CDR3 sequence (DNA): TGCAGCGGCCGGACAGGGGCTGGAAACACCATATATTTT. This encodes CSGRTGAGNTIYF.

The chain couples TRBV18 to TRBJ1-1; perhaps TRBD1 as D (6 bases). V dropped 5 bases and J dropped 6 bases, with 16 bases sitting between them. The CDR3 extends over 14 amino acids. Per germline, CDR1 KGHSH and CDR2 LQKENI. The CDR3 nucleotides are TGTGCCAGCTCAGGAGAAGGGGGGCGGGCTGAAGCTTTCTTT. This gives the protein CASSGEGGRAEAFF.

This chain joins TRBV19 and TRBJ2-2; TRBD1 aligns across 7 bases. The junction had 6 bases not matched to a gene; V was cut back by 3 bases and J by 5 bases. This CDR3 region has 15 residues. The V gene's germline CDR1 is LNHDA and CDR2 SQIVND (reference sequence). CDR3 coding DNA: TGTGCCAGTAGTATCCCAGGGGGACGGACCGGGGAGCTGTTTTTT. Its translation: CASSIPGGRTGELFF.

V and J are TRBV6-6 and TRBJ2-1; the D gene could be TRBD1 or TRBD2 (5 bases each). This CDR3 spans 13 amino acids. Deletions cut 9 bases from V and 0 bases from J, with 9 bases between. Germline V gene sequence: CDR1 MNHNY, CDR2 SVGAGI (reference sequence). The CDR3 sequence: CASAGTSYNEQFF. CDR3 coding DNA: TGTGCCAGTGCTGGGACCTCCTACAATGAGCAGTTCTTC.

The chain is built from TRBV29-1 and TRBJ2-2; D may be TRBD1 (5 bases). CDR1 and CDR2 from the germline V gene are SQVTM and ANQGSEA. CDR3 length: 10 residues. The V end was cut by 7 bases, the J end by 7 bases, with 7 bases between. The CDR3 region is CSAGNGELFF. In DNA, the CDR3 is TGCAGCGCAGGGAACGGGGAGCTGTTTTTT.